Presented here are 20 T cell receptor beta chains from one specimen sequenced in a study of beta chain features in type 1 diabetes. Study results and caveats: Type 1 diabetes patients had moderately but significantly shorter TCRB CDR3s in all four CD4+ subsets.

All of the isolated RNA was reverse transcribed, so expressed TCRB transcripts were sequenced. Assay: immunoSEQ multiplex PCR; the TCRdb copy retains only in-frame clones and omits some. The sample lists roughly 350,000 clones; around 10% were seen once. No antigen is known for these receptors. Sequenced input: central memory CD4+ T cells from blood. These receptors were taken from a man aged 25 to 40 with type 1 diabetes.

This clone has just a few counts. V usage is TRBV7-2 and J usage is TRBJ2-1; 15 bases line up with TRBD2. The J segment lost 8 bases and the V segment lost 4 bases, leaving 6 bases of the junction unmatched. Per the germline V gene, CDR1 is SGHTA and CDR2 is FQGNSA. The length of the CDR3 is 16 residues. The CDR3 nucleotides are TGTGCCAGCAGCTCCGGACTAGCGGGAGGGGTTGATGAGCAGTTCTTC. Translation: CASSSGLAGGVDEQFF.

Only a few counts were recorded for this clone. The chain joins TRBV6-6 to TRBJ1-2; 9 nucleotides agree with TRBD1. The CDR3 runs 12 residues. Germline V gene lookup returns CDR1 MNHNY and CDR2 SVGAGI (reference sequence). J lost 8 bases, V lost 6 bases, and 4 bases had no gene match. DNA for the CDR3: TGTGCCAGCAGGGGACAGGGAAAGGGCTACACCTTC. Its translation is CASRGQGKGYTF.

Details on this clone: One end of the junction does not line up with germline, which may come from a read error. The chain is built from TRBV15 and TRBJ2-5, with D perhaps TRBD1 (6 bases). CDR3 size: 15 residues. Germline CDR1 is LNHNV and CDR2 is YYDKDF (reference sequence). The CDR3 sequence is CATRRDRTVGKTQYF. In nucleotides, the CDR3 is TGTGCCACCAGAAGAGATCGGACAGTTGGGAAGACCCAGTACTTC.

The chain employs TRBV7-2 and TRBJ2-1, with D hard to call. CDR1 and CDR2 from the germline V gene are SGHTA and FQGNSA. V gave up 5 bases and J gave up 8 bases, with 10 bases separating them. This CDR3 spans 12 amino acids. The CDR3 here is CASSQDYHEQFF. CDR3 sequence (DNA): TGTGCCAGCAGCCAAGATTACCATGAGCAGTTCTTC.

This clone has only a few counts. The DNA for the CDR3 is TGTGCCAGCAGCCCTACAACTAGCGGCACCTACAATGAGCAGTTCTTC. It specifies CASSPTTSGTYNEQFF. This chain links TRBV28 with TRBJ2-1; 8 nucleotides match TRBD2. The CDR3 contains 16 residues. The J segment lost 2 bases and the V segment lost 6 bases, leaving 9 bases of the junction unmatched. Germline CDR1 reads MDHEN; CDR2 reads SYDVKM. The whole variable domain, filled in from reference TRBV28 and TRBJ2-1, reads DVKVTQSSRYLVKRTGEKVFLECVQDMDHENMFWYRQDPGLGLRLIYFSYDVKMKEKGDIPEGYSVSREKKERFSLILESASTNQTSMYLCASSPTTSGTYNEQFFGPGTRLTVL.

This clone was detected only a few times. The chain employs TRBV7-8 and TRBJ2-5, with D hard to call. The J call may be wrong; the DNA end is better matched by TRBJ2-7. This CDR3 is 13 amino acids long. The germline V gene has CDR1 SGHVS and CDR2 FQNEAQ. CDR3 amino acids: CASSIRHSYEQYF. CDR3 sequence (DNA): TGTGCCAGCAGCATAAGACATTCCTACGAGCAGTACTTC.

The chain has TRBV28 and TRBJ1-3; D perhaps matches TRBD1 (6 bases). Germline V CDR1 and CDR2: MDHEN, SYDVKM. V was shortened by 7 bases and J by 4 bases, with 17 bases between the two germline ends. This CDR3 is built from 15 residues. CDR3 in DNA: TGTGCCAGCAAGGGGGGAGGGACTGGAGGAAACACCATATATTTT. Amino acids: CASKGGGTGGNTIYF.

This clone was recorded many times. CDR3 sequence reads: CASSEVVAGGYNEQFF. The CDR3, as DNA: TGTGCCAGCAGTGAAGTTGTAGCGGGAGGGTACAATGAGCAGTTCTTC. This chain uses TRBV2 with TRBJ2-1, with 11 nucleotides matching TRBD2. The junction had 3 bases not matched to a gene; V was cut back by 1 base and J by 4 bases. This CDR3 region has 16 residues. The germline V gene encodes CDR1 SNHLY and CDR2 FYNNEI.

This sequence joins TRBV6-1 and TRBJ1-4; D possibly corresponds to TRBD1 (5 bases). Germline CDR1 MNHNS, CDR2 SASEGT. The CDR3 extends over 15 amino acids. Trimming stripped 6 bases from V and 3 bases from J, with 14 bases between. CDR3 region: CASSQTWGSNEKLFF. The DNA for the CDR3 is TGTGCCAGCAGCCAGACCTGGGGGTCTAATGAAAAACTGTTTTTT.

This chain uses TRBV7-2 with TRBJ1-4; 9 bases agree with TRBD1. Germline-derived CDR1 and CDR2 are SGHTA and FQGNSA. This CDR3 has 18 amino acids. The J segment lost 7 bases and the V segment lost 5 bases, leaving 17 bases of the junction unmatched. The CDR3 loop is CASSHTGQGQSSGEKLFF. CDR3 bases: TGTGCCAGCAGCCACACAGGACAGGGGCAGAGCAGTGGTGAAAAACTGTTTTTT.

This clone was seen only a few times. This chain connects TRBV6-6 to TRBJ2-7; 8 positions agree with TRBD1. The germline V gene encodes CDR1 MNHNY and CDR2 SVGAGI (reference sequence). The CDR3 totals 13 residues. The ends lost 5 bases at V and 3 bases at J; junction bases unmatched: 3. CDR3 in amino acids: CASSRDRIYEQYF. The CDR3 DNA sequence: TGTGCCAGCAGTCGGGACAGGATCTACGAGCAGTACTTC.

This clone was recorded many times. V usage is TRBV6-5 and J usage is TRBJ1-2, with 9 nucleotides matching TRBD1. This CDR3 is built from 13 residues. With V trimmed by 6 bases and J by 9 bases, 8 bases remained unmatched. Per the germline V gene, CDR1 is MNHEY and CDR2 is SVGAGI. Written as DNA, the CDR3 is TGTGCCAGCAGCCCGCGGGACAGGGAAAGCTACACCTTC. This sequence encodes CASSPRDRESYTF.

This clone was recorded a few times. This rearrangement joins TRBV29-1 to TRBJ2-1; 7 bases map to TRBD2. Unmatched junction bases numbered 8, after V lost 7 bases and J lost 2 bases. There are 14 residues in the CDR3. CDR1 is SQVTM and CDR2 is ANQGSEA in the germline V gene. CDR3 in DNA: TGCAGCGCGGCGGTGAGCGGGACCTACAATGAGCAGTTCTTC. It yields the protein CSAAVSGTYNEQFF.

The sample holds a few counts of this clone. CDR3 region: CASSPDIMNTEAFF. The CDR3 region has the DNA TGTGCCAGCAGCCCGGACATCATGAACACTGAAGCTTTCTTT. The chain has TRBV7-9 and TRBJ1-1, with D perhaps matching TRBD1 (5 bases). The CDR3 length is 14 residues. The germline gives CDR1 SEHNR, CDR2 FQNEAQ (reference sequence). V was clipped by 5 bases and J by 0 bases, with 10 bases between them. The whole variable domain, remainder taken from reference TRBV7-9 and TRBJ1-1, is DTGVSQNPRHKITKRGQNVTFRCDPISEHNRLYWYRQTLGQGPEFLTYFQNEAQLEKSRLLSDRFSAERPKGSFSTLEIQRTEQGDSAMYLCASSPDIMNTEAFFGQGTRLTVV.

The chain's CDR3 is CASSYAPRGQETQYF. The CDR3 region has the DNA TGTGCCAGCAGCTACGCCCCCCGAGGCCAGGAGACCCAGTACTTC. V and J are TRBV5-6 and TRBJ2-5; D not resolved. CDR1 and CDR2 from the germline V gene are SGHDT and YYEEEE. This CDR3 is 15 amino acids long. V lost 3 bases and J lost 5, with 17 bases in between. The variable domain in full, with the rest retrieved from reference TRBV5-6 and TRBJ2-5, is DAGVTQSPTHLIKTRGQQVTLRCSPKSGHDTVSWYQQALGQGPQFIFQYYEEEERQRGNFPDRFSGHQFPNYSSELNVNALLLGDSALYLCASSYAPRGQETQYFGPGTRLLVL.

The chain employs TRBV7-8 and TRBJ1-4, with D uncertain. The germline CDR1 and CDR2 sequences are SGHVS and FQNEAQ. Trimming took off 1 base at V and 7 bases at J, with 16 bases between the two ends. The CDR3 spans 16 residues. The chain's CDR3 is CASSLGEQSVGEKLFF. CDR3 nucleotide sequence: TGTGCCAGCAGCTTAGGGGAACAGAGTGTGGGTGAAAAACTGTTTTTT.

This rearrangement joins TRBV12-5 to TRBJ2-2; the match to TRBD2 covers 7 bases. Trimming cost V 0 bases and J 1 base; bases outside gene matches: 2. Germline CDR1 LGHNT, CDR2 FRNRAP. The CDR3 has 16 residues. The CDR3 DNA is TGTGCTAGTGGTTTGGTATCTAGCGGGAACACCGGGGAGCTGTTTTTT. Translating gives CASGLVSSGNTGELFF.

This clone was observed a handful of times. The rearrangement uses TRBV27 and TRBJ1-1, with D perhaps TRBD1 (6 bases). With 2 bases removed from V and 11 bases from J, the gap between germline ends came to 15 bases. This CDR3 spans 13 amino acids. Germline lookup yields CDR1 MNHEY and CDR2 SMNVEV (reference sequence). The CDR3 is CASSLQYRDRAFF. Written as DNA, the CDR3 is TGTGCCAGCAGTTTACAGTACAGGGACCGGGCTTTCTTT.

The chain links TRBV7-3 to TRBJ1-2, with TRBD1 matching over 9 bases. Germline loops: CDR1 SGHTA, CDR2 FQGTGA. Trimming at V came to 4 bases and at J to 4 bases, leaving 4 bases not matched to a gene. The CDR3 covers 14 residues. The CDR3 DNA reads as TGTGCCAGCAGCTCACAGGGGGCTGGCTATGGCTACACCTTC. Translation gives CASSSQGAGYGYTF. Using reference TRBV7-3 and TRBJ1-2 for the parts outside the CDR3, the full variable domain is GAGVSQTPSNKVTEKGKYVELRCDPISGHTALYWYRQSLGQGPEFLIYFQGTGAADDSGLPNDRFFAVRPEGSVSTLKIQRTERGDSAVYLCASSSQGAGYGYTFGSGTRLTVV.

This clone was seen a handful of times. The CDR3 nucleotides read TGCGCCAGCAGTAGTCGGAGCTCCTACGAGCAGTACTTC. It is translated as CASSSRSSYEQYF. The V and J genes are TRBV5-1 and TRBJ2-7; D gene uncertain. Germline V lookup: CDR1 SGHRS, CDR2 YFSETQ. The V and J ends lost 5 bases and 0 bases respectively, with 9 bases between them. CDR3 size: 13 residues.